This T cell receptor beta chain was retrieved from a study of T cell clones after liver transplantation. Measured with immunoSEQ multiplex PCR; TCRdb has only the in-frame clones, and not every one. The profile covers 68,000 or so clones, with about 80% appearing a single time and over 0.45% taken by the ten largest. Details on this clone: What it binds is not known.

Study-level findings and limits: Compared with third party-reactive sequences, donor-reactive ones declined more, independent of withdrawal success.

Germline CDR1 is MDHEN and CDR2 is SYDVKM. Germline trimming cut 4 bases from V and 1 base from J; bases unmatched to any gene: 7. The CDR3 length is 16 residues. Sequenced material: CD4+ T cells from blood, taken before liver transplant. The clonotype comes from a human donor who received a liver transplant. This chain connects TRBV28 to TRBJ1-5; 7 bases match TRBD1. CDR3 in amino acids: CASSWRQGWSNQPQHF. In nucleotides, the CDR3 is TGTGCCAGCAGTTGGAGACAGGGATGGAGCAATCAGCCCCAGCATTTT.